Below, one T cell receptor (beta chain) is given with its context. No cognate antigen has been identified for it. Base quality data are lacking; no much larger clone is found one base away. These data belong to a study of shared clonotypes between healthy human individuals (dated by TCRdb to between 2020 and 2021). As for the study more broadly: A couple of women and three men aged 18 to 49 years were included in the cohort. Blood TCR repertoires of several healthy adults were deeply sequenced to estimate repertoire size and the extent of clonotype sharing between individuals. Per donor, three plates each were used for CD4 naive and CD4 memory, two for CD8 naive, and one for CD8 memory. Between about 0.9 and 9 billion PBMCs per donor were obtained by leukapheresis. To increase sequencing depth and limit assay-specific biases, TCR repertoire library preparation and sequencing were carried out by different laboratories using diverse techniques.

CD8 naive samples were CD45RO-negative cells positively selected for CCR7, giving a CD45RA+CCR7+ population that excluded TemRA cells. Healthy HIV-negative adults with no recently reported acute infections or vaccinations were included as donors. Every donor was a Caucasian adult living in Nashville, Tennessee, USA. After blood collection by leukapheresis, PBMCs were isolated using Ficoll-Histopaque density gradient centrifugation and then cryopreserved in the vapor phase of liquid nitrogen. Analytical flow cytometry was used to check the purity and quantity of every magnetically sorted T cell population. Genomic DNA was isolated from every sorted fraction and measured by UV absorbance on a Nanodrop 2000c. On the study overall, not on this receptor specifically: Pairwise subsampling led to the expectation that sequencing depth would affect the degree of clonotype sharing among donors. Sampling was restricted to blood, and TCR repertoires in tissues likely differ from the TCR repertoires found in blood. Rarefaction of sorted-subset datasets indicated incomplete sequencing despite the large sequencing depth. Clonotypes shared by all four sorted-subset donors showed higher generation probabilities than non-shared clonotypes. The small number of donors limited the genetic and exposure-history diversity represented. Sharing across a few donors was observed for around 5% of naive CD4, under 4% of naive CD8, roughly 2.4% of memory CD4, and about 0.4% of memory CD8 clonotypes. Naive subsets generally had larger estimated clonotype richness than memory subsets.

Using the deep immunoSEQ assay, TCR CDR3 regions were amplified from genomic DNA by multiplex PCR. Genomic DNA extracted from each cell subset was distributed evenly over all wells of several immunoSEQ 96-well plates, and each plate served as one replicate. For sorted subsets, around 200 ng genomic DNA, equal to tens of thousands of T cell genomes, was loaded into each replicate PCR. The purified libraries were quantified using a Qubit 3.0 fluorometer, sized with a Bioanalyzer 2100, and then quantified again using the KAPA Library Quantification kit. A separate single-read 150-cycle Illumina NextSeq 550 flow cell was used to sequence each immunoSEQ 96-well plate. The original pipeline was this. The immunoSEQ output contained only junctional sequences without quality scores, so filtering could not match that applied to full-length reads. To assign V/J genes and CDR3, sequences were annotated against IMGT germline references using PyIR, a Python wrapper for IgBLAST v1.9. Any read was removed if the V/J assignment was weak (E-value above 1e-6), the CDR3 was missing, or the read contained stop codons, out-of-frame junctions, or ambiguous translated residues. A V3J clonotype was defined by an identical inferred V gene, J gene, and CDR3 amino acid sequence. Percentage overlap between repertoires was computed as shared unique clonotypes divided by the size of the smaller repertoire. Repertoire richness was assessed with RTK rarefaction, the Chao1 estimator, and Recon v2.1 estimates of unobserved clonotypes. Generation probabilities for all TCRbeta clonotypes obtained by the gDNA method from a handful of donors were computed using OLGA. TCRdb carries this immuneACCESS record with in-frame sequences only. Its versions omit some clonotypes, under half of them owing to an unresolved V gene in the studies checked, with the rest unexplained. V, J and clone size derive from that table, while D and trimming were established from the DNA sequence. The sample table records around 2,000,000 clones; about 95% of these occur just once. Together, the top ten hold approximately 1.2% of the sample.

The junction shows trimming of 7 bases on V and 7 bases on J, plus 17 bases between the germline ends. CDR1 and CDR2, looked up from the germline V gene, are MGHRA and YSYEKL. The CDR3 goes from the cysteine to the phenylalanine over 15 residues. The CDR3 DNA has 45 bases and is translated from base 1. Sample: naive CD8+ T cells sorted from blood. This sample's cell subset or site label indicates: CD45RA+CCR7+. The V and J segments used are TRBV4-1 and TRBJ1-6; the D gene remains uncertain. The receptor was derived from a man younger than 35 in good health. The DNA sequence follows: TGCGCCAGCACCTACGACCCCTCGAGCAATTCACCCCTCCACTTT. Its protein reads: CASTYDPSSNSPLHF.